This T cell receptor beta chain is from a study of T cell changes during pregnancy in multiple sclerosis. Profiled with immunoSEQ multiplex PCR; TCRdb holds only in-frame clones, not every one. In the table there are fewer than 65,000 clones, roughly 95% of which are singletons. CDR3 length: 14 residues. Looked up from germline, CDR1 is SGHTA and CDR2 is FQGNSA. V lost 1 base to trimming and J lost 7 bases; unmatched junction nucleotides: 3. The sequence came from a female donor with multiple sclerosis, enrolled in a pregnancy study. The sample in question was CD4+ T cells from peripheral blood mononuclear cells, obtained in the third trimester of pregnancy. The V and J genes are TRBV7-2 and TRBJ2-7; TRBD1 agrees at 11 bases. The CDR3 DNA reads as TGTGCCAGCAGCTTAGTTGGGACAGGGGGAGAGCAGTACTTC. It yields the protein CASSLVGTGGEQYF.